The present TCR beta chain was sequenced within a study of blood T cell repertoires in COVID-19. Study information: T cells, B-cell-depleted T cells, or PBMCs provided the cDNA or gDNA that served as material.

The germline V gene has CDR1 MNHNS and CDR2 SASEGT. V lost 3 bases to trimming and J lost 5 bases; unmatched junction nucleotides: 4. The CDR3 contains 14 residues. Original data processing: Reference gene primers were amplified, and this amplification served to estimate nucleated cell counts. Profiled with immunoSEQ multiplex PCR; TCRdb holds only in-frame clones, not every one. V, J and clone size reflect that table, while D and trimming were determined from the DNA. The sample records about 250,000 clones, approximately 85% being singletons. This receptor was taken from a man aged 45-65 years with acute or convalescent COVID-19. Sequenced: peripheral blood. The V call is TRBV6-1, the J call TRBJ2-5; 9 nucleotides line up with TRBD1. CDR3 sequence reads: CASSETGGRETQYF. For the CDR3, the DNA is TGTGCCAGCAGTGAGACAGGGGGACGGGAGACCCAGTACTTC.